A single sample gave rise to the 17 T cell receptor beta chains below, sequenced in a study of cytomegalovirus exposure and HLA in healthy donors. This table comes from immunoSEQ multiplex PCR, and its TCRdb copy is limited to in-frame clones, with some not included. The table has 100,000 to 150,000 clones, around 92% seen once. Sample: PBMCs. The receptors were gathered from a man aged 25-45 years in good health and CMV-seronegative.

This sequence joins TRBV5-1 and TRBJ2-5, with 7 bases aligning to TRBD2. V was pared by 6 bases and J by 5 bases, with 10 bases of the junction left unmatched. This CDR3 is built from 14 residues. Germline V lookup: CDR1 SGHRS, CDR2 YFSETQ. This CDR3 is CASKRPSGDETQYF. The CDR3 DNA sequence: TGCGCCAGCAAGAGGCCCAGCGGGGACGAGACCCAGTACTTC. The complete variable domain, with remaining parts taken from reference TRBV5-1 and TRBJ2-5, reads KAGVTQTPRYLIKTRGQQVTLSCSPISGHRSVSWYQQTPGQGLQFLFEYFSETQRNKGNFPGRFSGRQFSNSRSEMNVSTLELGDSALYLCASKRPSGDETQYFGPGTRLLVL.

This clone was detected a few times. The V gene is TRBV5-1, the J gene TRBJ2-5; 8 nucleotides match TRBD1. This CDR3 spans 15 amino acids. V lost 1 base and J lost 3; bases outside the gene matches: 5. CDR1 and CDR2 (germline): SGHRS, YFSETQ. CDR3 DNA sequence: TGCGCCAGCAGCTTGCAGGGGGCCGGCGAAGAGACCCAGTACTTC. Protein: CASSLQGAGEETQYF.

This clone was recorded only once. The chain has TRBV11-3 and TRBJ2-7, with D tentatively TRBD1 (5 bases). Trimming removed 3 bases at V and 6 bases at J, with 15 bases between. CDR3 size: 14 residues. Germline CDR1 and CDR2: SGHNT and YENEEA. The chain's CDR3 is CASSLNPNQGEQYF. CDR3 bases: TGTGCCAGCAGCTTGAACCCGAACCAGGGCGAGCAGTACTTC.

The chain is built from TRBV11-3 and TRBJ2-2; tentatively, D is TRBD1 (6 bases). Germline V CDR1 and CDR2: SGHNT, YENEEA. This CDR3 region has 15 residues. V lost 5 bases, J lost 0 bases, and 10 bases lay in between. The CDR3 coding sequence is TGTGCCAGCAGCGGGCAGGGGACGAACACCGGGGAGCTGTTTTTT. Residues: CASSGQGTNTGELFF.

The rearrangement uses TRBV10-2 and TRBJ2-1; 7 nucleotides match TRBD1. This CDR3 region has 18 residues. The ends lost 6 bases at V and 3 bases at J; junction bases unmatched: 17. The germline V gene has CDR1 WSHSY and CDR2 SAAADI. CDR3 region: CASRAGATGRYVYNEQFF. CDR3 nucleotide sequence: TGCGCCAGCAGGGCAGGAGCGACAGGGAGATACGTCTACAATGAGCAGTTCTTC.

This clone was observed a single time. The J gene is TRBJ1-4, the V gene TRBV5-1, with a possible D match to TRBD1 (6 bases). Trimming shortened V by 2 bases and J by 0 bases, and 8 bases separated the two germline ends. This CDR3 spans 15 amino acids. Germline V lookup: CDR1 SGHRS, CDR2 YFSETQ. The CDR3 coding sequence is TGCGCCAGCAGCTTTCGACAGGCAACTAATGAAAAACTGTTTTTT. Protein product: CASSFRQATNEKLFF.

The chain is built from TRBV27 and TRBJ2-7; the D gene is possibly TRBD1 (6 bases). Per the germline V gene, CDR1 is MNHEY and CDR2 is SMNVEV (reference sequence). This CDR3 is built from 14 residues. V lost 5 bases to trimming and J lost 2 bases, with 13 bases between them. The CDR3 nucleotides are TGTGCCAGCAGTCCCGGGACAACCCCCTACGAGCAGTACTTC. It encodes CASSPGTTPYEQYF.

The chain is built from TRBV6-5 and TRBJ2-2, with a possible D match to TRBD1 (6 bases). The CDR3 runs 15 residues. With 0 bases removed from V and 6 bases from J, the gap between germline ends came to 11 bases. Germline assignment: CDR1 MNHEY and CDR2 SVGAGI. The CDR3 coding sequence is TGTGCCAGCAGTTACTCCACAGGGTGGGCCGGGGAGCTGTTTTTT. Encoded protein: CASSYSTGWAGELFF.

This rearrangement joins TRBV7-2 to TRBJ2-5; TRBD2 matches at 11 bases. After removal of 1 base from V and 9 bases from J, the junction contained 7 bases not matched to a gene. This CDR3 region has 15 residues. CDR1 and CDR2 from the germline V gene are SGHTA and FQGNSA. DNA for the CDR3: TGTGCCAGCAGCTTAGTAGCGGGGGGGACCGCGGCCCAGTACTTC. This sequence encodes CASSLVAGGTAAQYF.

V is TRBV2 and J is TRBJ1-2, with TRBD1 identical over 9 bases. Trimming at V came to 6 bases and at J to 6 bases, leaving 8 bases not matched to a gene. Germline V gene lookup returns CDR1 SNHLY and CDR2 FYNNEI. The CDR3 loop spans 14 amino acids. CDR3: CASSGDRALDGYTF. The CDR3, as DNA: TGTGCCAGCAGCGGGGACAGGGCTCTGGATGGCTACACCTTC.

In DNA form, the CDR3 reads TGTGCCAGCAGCGAGACTAGCGCCGACTCCTACAATGAGCAGTTCTTC. Protein sequence: CASSETSADSYNEQFF. The genes are TRBV7-2 and TRBJ2-1; 8 positions match TRBD2. The CDR3 is made up of 16 amino acids. Germline assignment: CDR1 SGHTA and CDR2 FQGNSA. Trimming removed 5 bases from V and 0 bases from J; junction bases left unmatched: 6.

The chain recombines TRBV25-1 with TRBJ2-5; D is uncertain. The CDR3 is made up of 13 amino acids. Trimming took 3 bases from V and 0 from J, leaving 5 bases between them. CDR1 is MGHDK and CDR2 is SYGVNS in the germline V gene. The CDR3 coding sequence is TGTGCCAGCAGTGACTTTAACCAAGAGACCCAGTACTTC. It specifies CASSDFNQETQYF.

This chain joins TRBV7-2 and TRBJ2-6; D remains unclear. The CDR3 spans 15 residues. From germline, CDR1 is SGHTA and CDR2 FQGNSA. V was cut by 0 bases and J by 0 bases, with 3 bases left in between. CDR3 nucleotides: TGTGCCAGCAGCTTAGCGGCCTCTGGGGCCAACGTCCTGACTTTC. This translates into CASSLAASGANVLTF.

The rearrangement joins TRBV5-1 to TRBJ1-1; no clear D gene. Per the germline V gene, CDR1 is SGHRS and CDR2 is YFSETQ. Between the trimmed V and J ends, which lost 0 bases and 7 bases, there was a span of 10 bases. There are 13 residues in the CDR3. The CDR3 here is CASSLAGTREAFF. The CDR3, as DNA: TGCGCCAGCAGCTTGGCAGGAACCCGTGAAGCTTTCTTT.

This clone has more than one count but fewer than ten. The V call is TRBV4-1, the J call TRBJ1-1, with 7 bases lining up with TRBD1. The V and J ends lost 2 bases and 8 bases, in that order; junction bases with no gene match: 2. From germline, CDR1 is MGHRA and CDR2 YSYEKL. This CDR3 has 12 amino acids. CDR3 DNA sequence: TGCGCCAGCAGCCAATGGGGACAGGAAGCTTTCTTT. It specifies CASSQWGQEAFF.

This clone was observed a handful of times. This sequence joins TRBV6-4 and TRBJ2-2; D perhaps matches TRBD2 (5 bases). V lost 0 bases and J lost 3, with 5 bases in between. Germline values: CDR1 MRHNA, CDR2 SNTAGT. This CDR3 has 14 residues. The CDR3: CASSDSRDTGELFF. The DNA for the CDR3 is TGTGCCAGCAGTGACTCGAGGGACACCGGGGAGCTGTTTTTT.

The J gene is TRBJ2-7, the V gene TRBV4-1, with D possibly matching TRBD2 (5 bases). V gave up 0 bases and J gave up 3 bases, with 12 bases separating them. This CDR3 spans 15 amino acids. Germline V lookup: CDR1 MGHRA, CDR2 YSYEKL. The CDR3 sequence: CASSQDGGPFYEQYF. CDR3 bases: TGCGCCAGCAGCCAAGACGGCGGGCCATTCTACGAGCAGTACTTC.